The 17 T cell receptor beta chains presented below share a single source sample, sequenced in a study of CD8 T cells in ankylosing spondylitis. Study-wide points: Ankylosing spondylitis blood appeared to be characterized by a TCR beta motif of several highly homologous variants.

TCRdb fed the 5' RACE reads into MiXCR, producing one record per CDR3 protein. Found here are roughly 700,000 distinct CDR3 sequences, 15% to 20% of them singletons; the top ten hold around 19%. Their recognized antigens are unknown. The specimen sequenced was blood, either unsorted or a sorted T cell fraction (not recorded which). The receptors originated from a male donor with ankylosing spondylitis.

V and J are TRBV4-1 and TRBJ2-1; 7 nucleotides match TRBD2. Germline CDR1 and CDR2: MGHRA and YSYEKL. V shed 3 bases, J shed 7 bases, and the junction held 12 bases outside the gene matches. The CDR3 length is 16 residues. CDR3: CASSHSLGLAVNEQFF. Here the CDR3 DNA reads TGCGCCAGCAGCCATTCACTTGGGCTAGCGGTAAATGAGCAGTTCTTC.

The rearrangement uses TRBV9 and TRBJ1-3; D gene ambiguous. The ends were cut back, 5 bases at V and 7 bases at J, with 16 bases in the middle. The CDR3 consists of 14 residues. CDR1 SGDLS and CDR2 YYNGEE come from the germline V gene. CDR3 nucleotides: TGTGCCAGCAGTAAAGCACAGACTCGGAACACCATATATTTT. Translating gives CASSKAQTRNTIYF.

This chain joins TRBV28 and TRBJ2-7; weak D call: TRBD2 (6 bases). Germline CDR1 reads MDHEN; CDR2 reads SYDVKM. V was cut by 5 bases and J by 3 bases, with 26 bases left in between. The CDR3 runs to 18 residues. The CDR3 protein is CASSVPPRGLRWFYEQYF. The CDR3 DNA follows: TGTGCCAGCAGTGTACCCCCTAGGGGACTCCGGTGGTTCTACGAGCAGTACTTC. The entire variable domain, with the rest obtained from reference TRBV28 and TRBJ2-7, is as follows: DVKVTQSSRYLVKRTGEKVFLECVQDMDHENMFWYRQDPGLGLRLIYFSYDVKMKEKGDIPEGYSVSREKKERFSLILESASTNQTSMYLCASSVPPRGLRWFYEQYFGPGTRLTVT.

This clonotype was counted between two and nine times. This chain uses TRBV20-1 with TRBJ2-7; D possibly corresponds to TRBD2 (6 bases). CDR1 is DFQATT and CDR2 is SNEGSKA in the germline V gene (reference sequence). Trimming cost V 0 bases and J 2 bases, with 14 bases left between them. The CDR3 covers 15 residues. The CDR3 is CSARDLAGSTYEQYF. The CDR3 region has the DNA TGCAGTGCTAGAGATCTCGCGGGGTCTACCTACGAGCAGTACTTC.

The chain is built from TRBV29-1 and TRBJ2-2; D ambiguous. CDR1 and CDR2 from the germline V gene are SQVTM and ANQGSEA. This CDR3 has 13 residues. V was pared by 4 bases and J by 2 bases, with 8 bases between. DNA for the CDR3: TGCAGCGTTGTTGTGCAAAACACCGGGGAGCTGTTTTTT. Encoded protein: CSVVVQNTGELFF.

This clonotype was seen only a few times. The genes are TRBV10-3 and TRBJ1-1; a possible D gene is TRBD1 (6 bases). The V end was cut by 6 bases, the J end by 3 bases, with 14 bases between. CDR1 and CDR2 from the germline V gene are ENHRY and SYGVKD. CDR3 length equals 14 residues. The CDR3 sequence: CAIRATGLDTEAFF. Here the CDR3 DNA reads TGTGCCATCAGGGCCACAGGGTTAGACACTGAAGCTTTCTTT.

This clonotype was detected a few times. This chain links TRBV11-2 with TRBJ2-1; the D gene is possibly TRBD2 (6 bases). From germline, CDR1 is SGHAT and CDR2 FQNNGV. CDR3 length: 12 amino acids. The germline V and J ends were trimmed by 5 bases and 13 bases, with 15 bases remaining between them. The CDR3 region has the DNA TGTGCCAGCAGCGGCGGGACCTCTACACAGTTCTTC. Residues: CASSGGTSTQFF.

This sequence joins TRBV25-1 and TRBJ1-2; perhaps TRBD1 as D (5 bases). CDR3 length equals 14 residues. V lost 2 bases to trimming and J lost 8 bases, with 15 bases between them. Germline V CDR1 and CDR2: MGHDK, SYGVNS. The CDR3 bases are TGTGCCAGCAGTGAAAATGGGGACTGGGGAGGCTACACCTTC. Its protein is CASSENGDWGGYTF.

The V and J genes are TRBV12-3 or TRBV12-4 and TRBJ1-1; 7 bases align to TRBD1. V was clipped by 1 base and J by 4 bases; unmatched bases: 6. This CDR3 has 15 residues. CDR3 nucleotide sequence: TGTGCCAGCAGTTTAGGCGCCCCAGGGGGCACTGAAGCTTTCTTT. This sequence encodes CASSLGAPGGTEAFF.

This chain connects TRBV15 to TRBJ2-2; the D is unclear. The CDR3 has 13 amino acids. Germline CDR1 is LNHNV and CDR2 is YYDKDF (reference sequence). Trimming pared 3 bases from V and 5 bases from J, leaving 7 bases between. The CDR3 DNA reads TGTGCCACCAGCAGTCAATTTACCGGGGAGCTGTTTTTT. It is translated as CATSSQFTGELFF.

This clonotype was found a few times. This chain uses TRBV7-2 with TRBJ2-5; TRBD2 matches 10 bases. Per the germline V gene, CDR1 is SGHTA and CDR2 is FQGNSA. CDR3 size: 14 residues. The V gene end was trimmed by 4 bases and the J gene end by 8 bases; junction bases not matched to a gene: 7. The CDR3 DNA follows: TGTGCCAGCAGCTCCCCTAGCGGGAGAAGCACCCAGTACTTC. This translates into CASSSPSGRSTQYF.

This clonotype was seen a handful of times. This rearrangement joins TRBV7-8 to TRBJ2-3, with a possible D match to TRBD2 (5 bases). CDR3 length: 14 residues. Germline V gene data show CDR1 as SGHVS and CDR2 as FQNEAQ. Trimming left V 1 base short and J 8 bases short, with 13 bases between. The CDR3: CASSLVTVEGTQYF. The CDR3 nucleotides are TGTGCCAGCAGCTTAGTAACCGTCGAGGGTACGCAGTATTTT.

V and J are TRBV24-1 and TRBJ2-1; TRBD2 matches 9 bases. CDR3 length equals 15 residues. Germline lookup yields CDR1 KGHDR and CDR2 SFDVKD. The V gene end was trimmed by 7 bases and the J gene end by 1 base; junction bases not matched to a gene: 4. CDR3 sequence reads: CATSESGRSYNEQFF. The CDR3 DNA sequence: TGTGCCACCAGCGAGAGCGGGAGGTCCTACAATGAGCAGTTCTTC.

This chain uses TRBV11-2 with TRBJ1-5; D gene unclear. With 0 bases removed from V and 6 bases from J, the gap between germline ends came to 18 bases. Germline CDR1 reads SGHAT; CDR2 reads FQNNGV. This CDR3 has 17 amino acids. The CDR3 is CASSLDRATLGGQPQHF. In nucleotides, the CDR3 is TGTGCCAGCAGCTTAGATAGGGCTACGCTGGGAGGTCAGCCCCAGCATTTT.

The rearrangement uses TRBV12-3 or TRBV12-4 and TRBJ1-5, with D perhaps matching TRBD1 (5 bases). V was pared by 4 bases and J by 6 bases, with 16 bases between. The CDR3 is 15 amino acids. CDR3 sequence: CASSSHGRVSQPQHF. CDR3 nucleotide sequence: TGTGCCAGCAGTTCCCACGGCAGGGTGAGTCAGCCCCAGCATTTT.

The chain uses TRBV7-9 and TRBJ2-1; 7 bases are shared with TRBD1. Germline CDR1 and CDR2: SEHNR and FQNEAQ (reference sequence). J gave up 3 bases and V 2 bases, and 4 bases lay outside the gene matches. There are 15 residues in the CDR3. The CDR3 sequence: CASSLPWDSYNEQFF. The CDR3 DNA sequence: TGTGCCAGCAGCTTACCGTGGGACAGCTACAATGAGCAGTTCTTC.

This clonotype was seen at least ten times. V and J are TRBV12-3 or TRBV12-4 and TRBJ2-5; D is possibly TRBD1 (6 bases). The length of the CDR3 is 14 residues. Trimming left V 6 bases short and J 3 bases short, with 14 bases between. The CDR3 is CASSLGDIEETQYF. The CDR3 region has the DNA TGTGCCAGCAGCCTCGGGGACATTGAAGAGACCCAGTACTTC.